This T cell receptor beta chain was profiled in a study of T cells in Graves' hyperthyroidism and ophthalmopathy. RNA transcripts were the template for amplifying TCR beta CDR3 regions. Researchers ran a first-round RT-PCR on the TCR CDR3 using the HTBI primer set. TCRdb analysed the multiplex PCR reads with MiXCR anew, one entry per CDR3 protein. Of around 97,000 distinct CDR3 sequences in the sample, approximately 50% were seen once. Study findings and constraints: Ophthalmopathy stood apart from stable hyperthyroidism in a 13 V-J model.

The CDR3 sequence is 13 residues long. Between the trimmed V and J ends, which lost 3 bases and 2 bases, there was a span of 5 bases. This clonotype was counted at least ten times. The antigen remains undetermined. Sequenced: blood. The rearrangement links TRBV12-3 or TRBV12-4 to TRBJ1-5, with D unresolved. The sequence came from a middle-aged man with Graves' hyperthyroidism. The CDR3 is CASSFQGNQPQHF. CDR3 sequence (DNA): TGTGCCAGCAGTTTCCAGGGCAATCAGCCCCAGCATTTT.